The rows below give T cell receptor beta chains drawn from one sample of a study of identical twins. TCRdb itself ran the 5' RACE reads through MiXCR, one entry per CDR3 protein. Among 400,000 or so distinct CDR3 sequences listed, roughly 9% were seen once. Sequencing was done on a sample of naive T cells sorted from blood. These receptors all stem from a woman aged 45-59 years in good health. CDR3s include the opening cysteine and the closing phenylalanine or tryptophan. A D gene is named only where the DNA matches it firmly. The size entry is marked missing in some rows and otherwise reads once, few, many or a size class.

V	D	J	size	CDR3	DNA
TRBV20-1	TRBD2	TRBJ2-7	many	CSASSQTSGIYEQYF	TGCAGTGCCTCCTCCCAGACTAGCGGTATCTACGAGCAGTACTTC
TRBV20-1	TRBD2	TRBJ2-1	few	CSARVQGGLGRNEQFF	TGCAGTGCTAGAGTTCAAGGGGGACTAGGGAGGAATGAGCAGTTCTTC
TRBV20-1	TRBD2	TRBJ2-1	NA	CSARASGRMSYNEQFF	TGCAGTGCTAGGGCTAGCGGGAGGATGTCCTACAATGAGCAGTTCTTC
TRBV7-3	NA	TRBJ2-2	NA	CASSLTRRGPGELFF	TGTGCCAGCAGCTTGACACGACGAGGACCCGGGGAGCTGTTTTTT
TRBV12-3/TRBV12-4	NA	TRBJ2-1	NA	CASNTSPYNEQFF	TGTGCCAGCAATACTAGTCCCTACAATGAGCAGTTCTTC
TRBV24-1	TRBD2	TRBJ2-1	NA	CATRSGTYNEQFF	TGTGCCACTCGGAGCGGGACCTACAATGAGCAGTTCTTC
TRBV12-3/TRBV12-4	TRBD2	TRBJ2-3	many	CASSFPQRERVTQYF	TGTGCCAGCAGTTTTCCCCAGCGGGAGAGGGTTACGCAGTATTTT
TRBV20-1	TRBD1	TRBJ1-2	NA	CSARSPRGGYGYTF	TGCAGTGCTCGATCACCCAGGGGGGGCTATGGCTACACCTTC
TRBV12-3/TRBV12-4	TRBD2	TRBJ2-1	NA	CARSSPSGRDDNEQFF	TGTGCCCGCAGCTCACCAAGCGGGAGGGACGACAATGAGCAGTTCTTC
TRBV5-1	NA	TRBJ2-3	many	CASSYWDGRTDTQYF	TGCGCCAGCAGTTATTGGGACGGCCGCACAGATACGCAGTATTTT
TRBV5-1	NA	TRBJ1-2	many	CASRNRALVNYGYTF	TGCGCCAGCAGAAACAGGGCCCTAGTGAACTATGGCTACACCTTC
TRBV11-2	NA	TRBJ2-5	few	CASSLDSGIKETQYF	TGTGCCAGCAGCTTAGACAGCGGAATTAAAGAGACCCAGTACTTC
TRBV10-3	TRBD1	TRBJ1-1	few	CAIRIQGSTEAFF	TGTGCCATCAGGATACAGGGGAGCACTGAAGCTTTCTTT
TRBV20-1	NA	TRBJ2-3	NA	CSAREEGRSTDTQYF	TGCAGTGCTAGAGAGGAAGGCAGGAGCACAGATACGCAGTATTTT
TRBV6-1	TRBD1	TRBJ1-2	few	CASSELTGTGGGYTF	TGTGCCAGCAGTGAATTAACCGGGACAGGGGGTGGCTACACCTTC
TRBV10-3	TRBD1	TRBJ2-3	NA	CAISNRDRGADTQYF	TGTGCCATCAGCAACCGGGACAGGGGGGCAGATACGCAGTATTTT
TRBV7-8	NA	TRBJ2-4	many	CASSVQGYVGKNIQYF	TGTGCCAGCAGCGTCCAGGGTTATGTTGGCAAAAACATTCAGTACTTC
TRBV29-1	TRBD2	TRBJ2-4	few	CSVEAPGTSGFYLAKNIQYF	TGCAGCGTTGAAGCCCCCGGGACTAGCGGGTTCTATCTAGCCAAAAACATTCAGTACTTC
TRBV5-4	TRBD1	TRBJ1-6	few	CASSPFGDSLGSPLHF	TGTGCCAGCAGCCCCTTCGGGGACAGCCTTGGTTCACCCCTCCACTTT
TRBV5-1	TRBD2	TRBJ2-7	NA	CASSLLGSGGPYEQYF	TGCGCCAGCAGCTTACTCGGTAGCGGGGGCCCTTACGAGCAGTACTTC
TRBV11-3	TRBD1	TRBJ2-1	NA	CASSSQGAPDNEQFF	TGTGCCAGCAGCTCACAGGGGGCTCCTGACAATGAGCAGTTCTTC
TRBV5-6	TRBD1	TRBJ1-2	many	CASSPDRGNGYTF	TGTGCCAGCAGCCCTGACAGGGGTAATGGCTACACCTTC
TRBV4-1	NA	TRBJ1-5	NA	CASSQEDLGNQPQHF	TGCGCCAGCAGCCAAGAAGACCTCGGCAATCAGCCCCAGCATTTT
TRBV29-1	TRBD1	TRBJ2-5	few	CSYRQGKGETQYF	TGCAGCTACAGACAGGGCAAGGGAGAGACCCAGTACTTC
TRBV9	TRBD2	TRBJ2-3	many	CASSVTSGSSDTQYF	TGTGCCAGCAGCGTTACTAGCGGGAGTTCAGATACGCAGTATTTT
TRBV10-2	NA	TRBJ2-3	few	CASGLDTQYF	TGCGCCAGCGGGTTAGATACGCAGTATTTT
TRBV4-1	NA	TRBJ1-2	NA	CASSLNGYGYTF	TGCGCCAGCAGCCTAAACGGATATGGCTACACCTTC
TRBV18	NA	TRBJ1-1	few	CASSTHDLGEAFF	TGTGCCAGCTCAACTCATGACTTGGGAGAAGCTTTCTTT
TRBV12-5	NA	TRBJ2-5	few	CASGGLVGQETQYF	TGTGCTAGTGGTGGACTCGTAGGACAAGAGACCCAGTACTTC
TRBV7-3	NA	TRBJ2-1	NA	CASSLTGRGNEQFF	TGTGCCAGCAGCTTGACGGGACGGGGCAATGAGCAGTTCTTC